A single T cell receptor beta chain is shown here with its context. This clone was seen once. Its recognized antigen is unknown. No clone much larger than this one lies a single base away; base qualities are absent. Reading from cysteine to phenylalanine, the CDR3 counts 14 amino acids. Left in the record is the CDR3 DNA by itself, 42 bases read in frame from the first base. Trimming removed 2 bases from V and 3 bases from J, leaving 11 bases between the germline ends. Reading the germline V gene (reference sequence) gives CDR1 MNHEY and CDR2 SMNVEV. The CDR3 regions of human TCRbeta chains were analyzed by immunosequencing. Processing in the source paper ran as follows. Repertoire TCRs were matched against a reference library of SARS-CoV-2-specific TCRs generated with the MIRA antigen-specificity platform. Breadth was defined as the fraction of unique TCRs that were SARS-CoV-2-associated. Depth was defined as the fraction of total T cells that were SARS-CoV-2-associated. Using the MIRA data, every spike-specific TCR was mapped to the spike region that the TCR reacted to and assigned to either a CD4 or a CD8 class. Log10-transformed breadth and depth values were compared by one-way ANOVA with Sidak's multiple comparisons tests. Drawn from immuneACCESS, this table holds only the in-frame rearrangements with V and J called that TCRdb kept. Clones are partly lost; checked studies trace under half to an unresolved V gene and leave the rest unexplained. Clone size and V and J calls were adopted from that table, with D and trimming inferred from the DNA. Across this sample there are 150,000 to 200,000 clones, with 80% to 90% seen only once. Clones ranked in the top ten supply 7.5% to 9.5% of the sample.

This sample is drawn from a study of T cell responses to AZD1222 COVID-19 vaccine (dated by TCRdb to the early 2020s). For context, the study as a whole: AZD1222 recipients with second doses at about 4 weeks or about 12 weeks were pooled, because spike-specific TCR depth and breadth did not differ between schedules. TCR sequencing was performed for 230 to 250 trial participants, of whom around 200 were given two doses of AZD1222 and around 25 were given two doses of MenACWY control vaccine. Trial participants were enrolled by age into subgroups of 18-55, 56-69 and 70-plus years, and around 150, 29 and 61 TCR-sequenced participants, respectively, were included in these subgroups.

Overall study outcomes, separate from this receptor: Only five to seven AZD1222 recipients were SARS-CoV-2 seropositive at baseline, limiting conclusions about previously exposed vaccinees. Because no day 14 peak-response samples were available, repertoires were characterized only after the peak T cell response. After two AZD1222 doses, spike-specific TCR breadth and depth were significantly higher than at day 0 and than in MenACWY recipients. CD4 TCRs associated with the vaccine covered the entire spike protein, and the dominant responses were in regions 160-218 and 743-854. In the small 56-69-year group, the increase in depth fell short of significance, most likely because of low power. Reportedly, close to half of the unique spike-specific TCRs recognized epitopes lying outside the regions that are mutated in the B.1.351 and B.1.1.7 variants. Participants were mostly white British and included more females than males, and it was suggested by the authors that clonal diversity may have been underestimated.

This sample's time point label indicates: baseline before first vaccination. Samples from vaccinated people were obtained from the UK trials COV001 and COV002, which included a single-blind randomized controlled phase 2/3 trial of AZD1222 (ChAdOx1 nCoV-19) in healthy adults. For TCRbeta chain sequencing, PBMC samples were collected from trial participants at day 0 and at day 28 after the second dose. The sample consisted of peripheral blood, taken on day 0 of AZD1222 vaccination. This TCR derives from an adult in good health. The V and J segments used are TRBV27 and TRBJ2-7; TRBD1 might be the D gene, on 6 matching bases. CDR3 sequence: CASSLDPGVYEQYF. The nucleotide sequence reads TGTGCCAGCAGTTTAGACCCAGGGGTCTACGAGCAGTACTTC.